The subject of this entry is one T cell receptor beta chain. No antigen is known for it. Libraries were prepared by immunoSEQ multiplex PCR; TCRdb keeps only in-frame clonotypes and omits some of them. The sample holds more than 100,000 clones; roughly 87% are singletons and the top ten take roughly 9.8%. This specimen comes from a study of T cell responses to AZD1222 COVID-19 vaccine. Notes on the study in general: All repertoire sampling was performed exclusively after the peak T cell response.

Trimming took off 3 bases at V and 2 bases at J, with 11 bases between the two ends. Germline CDR1 and CDR2: SGHNT and YENEEA. The CDR3 length is 14 residues. The chain employs TRBV11-3 and TRBJ2-7; D might be TRBD2 (5 bases). The origin of this receptor is an adult in good health. Sequenced here: peripheral blood, sampled on day 0 of AZD1222 vaccination. The DNA of the CDR3 is TGTGCCAGCAGCTTCCCGGGATTACCCTACGAGCAGTACTTC. Amino acid sequence: CASSFPGLPYEQYF.